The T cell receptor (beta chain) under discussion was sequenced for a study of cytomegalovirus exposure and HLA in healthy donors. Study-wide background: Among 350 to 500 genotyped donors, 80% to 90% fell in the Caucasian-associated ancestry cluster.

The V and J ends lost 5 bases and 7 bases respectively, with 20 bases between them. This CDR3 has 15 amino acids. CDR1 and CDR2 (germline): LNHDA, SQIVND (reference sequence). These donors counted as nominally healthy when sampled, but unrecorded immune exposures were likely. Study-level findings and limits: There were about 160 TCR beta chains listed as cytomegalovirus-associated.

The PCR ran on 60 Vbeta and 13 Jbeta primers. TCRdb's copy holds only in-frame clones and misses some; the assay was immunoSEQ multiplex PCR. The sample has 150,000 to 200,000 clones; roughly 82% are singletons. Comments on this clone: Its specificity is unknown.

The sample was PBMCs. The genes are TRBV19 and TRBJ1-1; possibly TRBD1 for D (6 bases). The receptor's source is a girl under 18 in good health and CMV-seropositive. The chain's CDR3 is CASSYGGRLVNEAFF. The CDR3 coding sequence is TGTGCCAGTAGTTACGGGGGGCGATTAGTTAATGAAGCTTTCTTT.